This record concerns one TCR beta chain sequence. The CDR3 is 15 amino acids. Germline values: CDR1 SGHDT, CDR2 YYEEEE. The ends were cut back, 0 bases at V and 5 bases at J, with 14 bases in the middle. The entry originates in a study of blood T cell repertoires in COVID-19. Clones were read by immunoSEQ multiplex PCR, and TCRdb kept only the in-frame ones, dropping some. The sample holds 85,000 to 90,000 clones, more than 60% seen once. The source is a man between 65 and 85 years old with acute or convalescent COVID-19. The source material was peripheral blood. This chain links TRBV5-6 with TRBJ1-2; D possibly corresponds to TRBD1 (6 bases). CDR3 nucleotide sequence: TGTGCCAGCAGCTTGGTAGTAGCAGGGGAATATGGCTACACCTTC. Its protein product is CASSLVVAGEYGYTF.